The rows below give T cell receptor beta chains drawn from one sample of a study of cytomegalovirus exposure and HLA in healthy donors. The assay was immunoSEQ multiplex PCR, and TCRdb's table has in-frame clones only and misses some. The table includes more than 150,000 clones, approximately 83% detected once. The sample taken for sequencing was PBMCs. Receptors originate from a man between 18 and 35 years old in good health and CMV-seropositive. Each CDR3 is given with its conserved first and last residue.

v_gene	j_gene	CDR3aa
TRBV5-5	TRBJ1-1	CASSTGGGTEAFF
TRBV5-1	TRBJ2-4	CASSLAHSKNIQYF
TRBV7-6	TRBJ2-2	CASSYRQGYGELFF
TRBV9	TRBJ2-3	CASSVAGGRTDTQYF
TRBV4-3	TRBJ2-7	CASSRGQGVVEEQYF
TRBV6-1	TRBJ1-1	CASTSRQGAHPEAFF
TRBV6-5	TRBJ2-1	CASRGSSYNEQFF
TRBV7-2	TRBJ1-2	CASAPWGGAGDGYTF
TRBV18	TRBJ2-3	CASSPSSTGSTDTQYF
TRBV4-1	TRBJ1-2	CASSQPTGGGYGYTF
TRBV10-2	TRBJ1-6	CASSEGTESSYNSPLHF
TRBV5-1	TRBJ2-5	CASSNRGGAKTQYF
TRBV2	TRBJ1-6	CARGGVGGKDSPLHF
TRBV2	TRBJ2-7	CASSDSLAGYDSYEQYF
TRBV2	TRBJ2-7	CASSGPRQSSYEQYF
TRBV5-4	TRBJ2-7	CASSLGLGHYPDSYEQYF
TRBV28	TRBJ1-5	CASSTIGTQNQPQHF
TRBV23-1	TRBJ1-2	CASSQVNRENYGYTF
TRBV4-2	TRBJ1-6	CASSSAGKSPLHF
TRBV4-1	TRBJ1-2	CASSQDKAGANYGYTF
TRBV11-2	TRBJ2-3	CASSLDRLAGLTDTQYF
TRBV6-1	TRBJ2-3	CASSELLAGDTQYF
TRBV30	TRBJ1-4	CAWGHEKLFF
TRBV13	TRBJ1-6	CASSLNRVSNSPLHF
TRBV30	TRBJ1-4	CACPRAGSNEKLFF
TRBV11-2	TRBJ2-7	CASSSINGLELGYEQYF
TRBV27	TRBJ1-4	CASRSDFATNEKLFF
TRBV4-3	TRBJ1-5	CASSRDRGRNQPQHF
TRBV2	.	CASSFRDRGAGEQYF
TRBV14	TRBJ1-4	CASSQAPPPLKLFF
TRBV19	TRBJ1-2	CASLPRRGQDSNYGYTF
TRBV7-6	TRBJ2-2	CASSQAGTTLTGELFF
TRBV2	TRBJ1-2	CASSEAARTGVYGYTF
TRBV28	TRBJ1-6	CASSPRTISYNSPLHF
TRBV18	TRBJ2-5	CASSPGQQETQYF